This T cell receptor (beta chain) was found in a study of T cells after somatic rescue of genetic block. CDR1 SQVTM and CDR2 ANQGSEA come from the germline V gene. This CDR3 region has 12 residues. V was cut by 4 bases and J by 5 bases, with 12 bases left in between. Profiled with immunoSEQ multiplex PCR; TCRdb holds only in-frame clones, not every one. Among around 64,000 clones listed, around 90% were seen once. This rearrangement joins TRBV29-1 to TRBJ2-7, with a tentative D call TRBD1 (6 bases). The sample comprised peripheral blood mononuclear cells (PBMCs). This receptor was obtained from a man in his forties. In nucleotides, the CDR3 is TGCAGCGTTGCGCTGGGGGCGGACGAGCAGTACTTC. Translating it yields CSVALGADEQYF.